What follows describes a single T cell receptor (beta chain). This specimen comes from a study of blood T cell repertoires in COVID-19. The overall study: From the United States, Italy and Spain came samples of acute and convalescent COVID-19.

How the authors handled the data: Cell counts per sample came from amplifying reference gene primers. Clones were read by immunoSEQ multiplex PCR, and TCRdb kept only the in-frame ones, dropping some. That table is the source of V, J and clone size, and D and trimming were worked out from the DNA. Of roughly 100,000 clones listed, 70% to 90% are singletons. Sequences were obtained from peripheral blood. The receptor's source is a human donor with COVID-19, enrolled during active disease. The donor label of this sample is uncertain.

The DNA for the CDR3 is TGTGCCAGCAGCTTGAAGGGGACAGGGGGCGGCTACACCTTC. Translation: CASSLKGTGGGYTF. V is TRBV5-4 and J is TRBJ1-2, with 12 bases fitting TRBD1. Germline CDR1 and CDR2: SGHNT and YYREEE (reference sequence). This CDR3 is built from 14 residues. The V gene end was trimmed by 1 base and the J gene end by 8 bases; junction bases not matched to a gene: 3.